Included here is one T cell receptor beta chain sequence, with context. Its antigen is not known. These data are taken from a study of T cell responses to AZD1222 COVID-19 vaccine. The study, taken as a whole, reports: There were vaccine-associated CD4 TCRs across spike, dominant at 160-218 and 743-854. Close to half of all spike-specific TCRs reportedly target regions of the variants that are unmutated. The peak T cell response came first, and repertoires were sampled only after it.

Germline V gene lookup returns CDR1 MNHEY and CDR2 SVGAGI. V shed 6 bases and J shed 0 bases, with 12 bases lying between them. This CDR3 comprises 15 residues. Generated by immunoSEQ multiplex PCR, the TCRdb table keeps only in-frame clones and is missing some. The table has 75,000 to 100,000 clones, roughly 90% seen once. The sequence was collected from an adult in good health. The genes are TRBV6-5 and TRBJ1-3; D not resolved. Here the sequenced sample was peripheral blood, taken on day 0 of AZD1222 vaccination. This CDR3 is CASRWTANSGNTIYF. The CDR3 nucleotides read TGTGCCAGCAGATGGACCGCGAACTCTGGAAACACCATATATTTT.